Listed below are T cell receptor beta chains from one sample, sequenced in a study of radiation and T cells in renal cell carcinoma. The table came from immunoSEQ multiplex PCR; TCRdb's copy has only in-frame clones and leaves some out. The sample lists roughly 130,000 clones, 88% occurring once. This specimen consisted of blood, obtained from a patient whose treatment included radiotherapy and nephrectomy. The receptors come from a woman aged 70-85 years with renal cell carcinoma. CDR3s include the opening cysteine and the closing phenylalanine or tryptophan. D genes are given only for firm matches. Clone size, where shown, is once, few, many, or a class for clones that have expanded.

V	J	D	size	CDR3	DNA
TRBV28	TRBJ2-7	.	.	CASSLPGRGTGPYEQYF	TGTGCCAGCAGTCTGCCGGGGAGGGGGACAGGCCCCTACGAGCAGTACTTC
TRBV9	TRBJ2-5	TRBD1	.	CASSMDRGRETQYF	TGTGCCAGCAGCATGGACAGGGGACGGGAGACCCAGTACTTC
TRBV29-1	TRBJ1-6	.	.	CSDLLNNSPLHF	TGCAGCGACCTACTCAATAATTCACCCCTCCACTTT
TRBV13	TRBJ2-3	TRBD2	.	CASEGLAGADTQYF	TGTGCCAGCGAGGGGCTAGCGGGGGCAGATACGCAGTATTTT
TRBV5-6	TRBJ1-1	.	.	CASSLGWTEAFF	TGTGCCAGCAGCCTGGGGTGGACTGAAGCTTTCTTT
TRBV6-1	TRBJ2-5	.	.	CASSDIRETQYF	TGTGCCAGCAGTGATATACGGGAGACCCAGTACTTC
TRBV19	TRBJ2-3	.	.	CASSAGLTTDTQYF	TGTGCCAGTTCGGCAGGGCTAACGACAGATACGCAGTATTTT
TRBV6-1	TRBJ1-2	.	few	CASETQTYYGYTF	TGTGCCAGCGAGACTCAGACATACTATGGCTACACCTTC
TRBV29-1	TRBJ1-2	TRBD1	.	CSADRGLGYGYTF	TGCAGCGCGGACAGGGGGCTAGGTTATGGCTACACCTTC
TRBV30	TRBJ2-7	.	.	CAWSVNPWDEQYF	TGTGCCTGGAGTGTAAACCCTTGGGACGAGCAGTACTTC
TRBV5-1	TRBJ1-4	.	once	CASSLFGGENEKLFF	TGCGCCAGCAGCTTGTTTGGCGGCGAGAATGAAAAACTGTTTTTT
TRBV12-5	TRBJ2-1	.	.	CASGWGRGTYNEQFF	TGTGCTAGTGGTTGGGGACGGGGGACCTACAATGAGCAGTTCTTC
TRBV5-4	TRBJ1-2	.	.	CASSLGPGAGYTF	TGTGCCAGCAGCCTTGGGCCAGGGGCTGGCTACACCTTC
TRBV7-7	TRBJ2-7	.	.	CASSGGFAYEQYF	TGTGCTAGCAGCGGCGGGTTCGCCTACGAGCAGTACTTC
TRBV5-6	TRBJ1-5	TRBD1	few	CASSEGQGYQPQHF	TGTGCCAGCAGCGAGGGACAGGGCTACCAGCCCCAGCATTTT
TRBV7-2	TRBJ2-3	.	.	CASSLERRREDTQYF	TGTGCCAGCAGCTTAGAGCGTAGGCGGGAAGATACGCAGTATTTT
TRBV18	TRBJ2-7	.	.	CASSLRGYEQYF	TGTGCCAGCTCACTGCGCGGCTACGAGCAGTACTTC
TRBV5-6	TRBJ1-4	.	.	CASSPSWGNELFF	TGTGCCAGCAGCCCTTCCTGGGGGAACGAACTGTTTTTT
TRBV2	TRBJ1-5	.	.	CASSGTSTQPQHF	TGTGCCAGCAGTGGAACGAGTACTCAGCCCCAGCATTTT
TRBV5-1	TRBJ2-7	.	.	CASSLAGAGFSYEQYF	TGCGCCAGCAGCTTGGCCGGGGCAGGGTTCAGCTACGAGCAGTACTTC
TRBV7-8	TRBJ2-7	.	.	CASSLDGAMSYEQYF	TGTGCCAGCAGCTTAGATGGGGCAATGAGCTACGAGCAGTACTTC
TRBV19	TRBJ2-2	.	.	CASKRIQGSTGELFF	TGTGCCAGTAAGCGGATTCAGGGTAGCACCGGGGAGCTGTTTTTT
TRBV29-1	TRBJ1-2	.	.	CSVVVMKGDGYTF	TGCAGCGTTGTAGTTATGAAGGGCGATGGCTACACCTTC
TRBV29-1	TRBJ1-1	.	.	CSSRREKKAFF	TGCAGCTCCCGGCGGGAAAAAAAAGCTTTCTTT
TRBV10-3	TRBJ2-3	TRBD2	.	CAISEYGGADTQYF	TGTGCCATCAGTGAATACGGGGGGGCGGATACGCAGTATTTT
TRBV19	TRBJ1-3	.	.	CATSGFGNTIYF	TGTGCCACCTCAGGGTTTGGAAACACCATATATTTT
TRBV6-5	TRBJ1-5	TRBD1	.	CASSYRQGDQPQHF	TGTGCCAGCAGTTACCGACAGGGGGATCAGCCCCAGCATTTT
TRBV19	TRBJ1-4	.	.	CASSNPGSNEKLFF	TGTGCCAGTAGTAACCCCGGGAGCAATGAAAAACTGTTTTTT
TRBV28	TRBJ1-2	.	.	CASSLSTLGGYGYTF	TGTGCCAGCAGTTTATCCACACTTGGGGGGTATGGCTACACCTTC
TRBV4-3	TRBJ2-3	.	.	CASSQVEGRADTQYF	TGCGCCAGCAGCCAAGTTGAGGGGCGGGCAGATACGCAGTATTTT
TRBV29-1	TRBJ1-1	TRBD1	few	CSAIKYRGRIGGTEAFF	TGCAGCGCCATTAAGTACAGGGGGCGCATTGGGGGCACTGAAGCTTTCTTT
TRBV14	TRBJ2-5	.	.	CASSRGGSLGETQYF	TGTGCCAGCAGCCGCGGAGGGTCCTTGGGTGAGACCCAGTACTTC
TRBV5-6	TRBJ1-1	.	.	CASSSWTENTEAFF	TGTGCCAGCAGCTCTTGGACAGAGAACACTGAAGCTTTCTTT
TRBV5-6	TRBJ1-2	.	few	CASRPDGQRVNYGYTF	TGTGCCAGCAGACCCGACGGACAGCGAGTTAACTATGGCTACACCTTC
TRBV7-8	TRBJ1-2	.	.	CASSPASQGINVYGYTF	TGTGCCAGCAGCCCAGCCTCCCAGGGAATAAATGTCTATGGCTACACCTTC
TRBV27	TRBJ2-6	.	.	CASTLSSRVARSGANVLTF	TGTGCCAGCACACTTTCCTCCAGGGTGGCCCGCTCTGGGGCCAACGTCCTGACTTTC
TRBV7-2	TRBJ2-2	.	.	CASSFSTGELFF	TGTGCCAGCAGCTTTTCCACCGGGGAGCTGTTTTTT
TRBV5-1	TRBJ2-5	.	.	CASSLSRYQETQYF	TGCGCCAGCAGCTTGTCAAGGTACCAAGAGACCCAGTACTTC
TRBV5-1	TRBJ2-1	.	.	CASSSWTDNEQFF	TGCGCCAGCAGCTCCTGGACAGACAATGAGCAGTTCTTC
TRBV4-1	TRBJ2-5	TRBD1	.	CASSLGTGGSETQYF	TGCGCCAGCAGTCTTGGGACAGGAGGAAGCGAGACCCAGTACTTC
TRBV10-3	TRBJ1-6	TRBD1	.	CAISIQGFDSPLHF	TGTGCCATCAGTATACAGGGGTTTGATTCACCCCTCCACTTT
TRBV7-3	TRBJ1-1	.	.	CASSNRAEGGGLTEAFF	TGTGCCAGCAGCAACCGGGCAGAGGGAGGAGGTCTCACTGAAGCTTTCTTT
TRBV5-1	TRBJ1-3	.	.	CASRPTSSGNTIYF	TGCGCCAGCAGGCCGACTTCCTCTGGAAACACCATATATTTT
TRBV10-3	TRBJ2-3	TRBD1	once	CAISATGPPTDTQYF	TGTGCCATCAGTGCGACAGGGCCCCCCACAGATACGCAGTATTTT
TRBV28	TRBJ1-4	.	.	CASSLPGVSSEKLFF	TGTGCCAGCAGTCTCCCAGGGGTTTCAAGCGAAAAACTGTTTTTT
TRBV5-4	TRBJ1-2	.	.	CASSLARKGYTF	TGTGCCAGCAGCTTGGCCCGGAAAGGCTACACCTTC
TRBV14	TRBJ2-7	.	.	CASSQNTGSSYEQYF	TGTGCCAGCAGCCAAAATACAGGGAGCTCCTACGAGCAGTACTTC
TRBV30	TRBJ1-4	.	.	CAWSFSGTLNEKLFF	TGTGCCTGGAGTTTCTCCGGGACACTTAATGAAAAACTGTTTTTT
TRBV7-8	TRBJ1-1	.	.	CASTPVGAQGNTEAFF	TGTGCCAGCACCCCCGTGGGGGCGCAGGGAAACACTGAAGCTTTCTTT
TRBV15	TRBJ2-1	.	.	CATSRGGGNEQFF	TGTGCCACCAGCAGAGGGGGCGGCAATGAGCAGTTCTTC
TRBV9	TRBJ2-7	.	.	CASSVGPGISYEQYF	TGTGCCAGCAGCGTAGGGCCGGGGATCTCCTACGAGCAGTACTTC
TRBV5-8	TRBJ1-1	.	.	CASSLGAGDTEAFF	TGTGCCAGCAGCTTGGGGGCCGGGGACACTGAAGCTTTCTTT
TRBV5-1	TRBJ1-2	.	.	CASSSHRDGYTF	TGCGCCAGCAGCTCCCATCGGGATGGCTACACCTTC
TRBV7-9	TRBJ2-1	.	.	CASSFRGSYNEQFF	TGTGCCAGCAGCTTTCGGGGCTCCTACAATGAGCAGTTCTTC
TRBV12-5	TRBJ2-1	TRBD1	.	CASGTDRTYYNEQFF	TGTGCTAGTGGAACGGACAGGACTTACTACAATGAGCAGTTCTTC